The 17 T cell receptor beta chains reported below all come from one sample, sequenced in a study of cytomegalovirus exposure and HLA in healthy donors listed by TCRdb under 2017. Receptor amplification or capture employed the immunoSEQ multiplex PCR assay. The table comes from immuneACCESS by way of TCRdb, which keeps in-frame sequences with V and J called. Part of the clones is missing from these tables; in studies checked, under half for an unresolved V gene and the rest for unknown reasons. For this sample the table gives 47,000 or so clones, of which roughly 92% were detected only once. The ten largest clonotypes hold over 1.1% of the sample. Sample: PBMCs. The receptors were gathered from a man aged 18 to 30 in good health and CMV-seronegative.

The genes are TRBV27 and TRBJ2-2; D might be TRBD2 (6 bases). Germline CDR1 reads MNHEY; CDR2 reads SMNVEV (reference sequence). This CDR3 has 14 amino acids. V was clipped by 6 bases and J by 8 bases, with 16 bases between them. The CDR3 nucleotides are TGTGCCAGCAGAAAAGGCGGAGGGTTGGGGGAGCTGTTTTTT. Its protein is CASRKGGGLGELFF.

In this sample, this clone turned up once. The rearrangement links TRBV7-2 to TRBJ2-5, with 7 positions matching TRBD1. The CDR3 consists of 15 residues. The germline V gene has CDR1 SGHTA and CDR2 FQGNSA. V shed 1 base, J shed 1 base, and the junction held 3 bases outside the gene matches. CDR3 in amino acids: CASSLVDRAQETQYF. The CDR3 DNA sequence: TGTGCCAGCAGCTTAGTCGACAGGGCCCAAGAGACCCAGTACTTC.

The CDR3 region has the DNA TGTGCCATCAGTGAGTCCGGGACTAGCCTCCTCCTCACAGATACGCAGTATTTT. This translates into CAISESGTSLLLTDTQYF. V usage is TRBV10-3 and J usage is TRBJ2-3, with 9 positions matching TRBD2. There are 18 residues in the CDR3. The ends lost 0 bases at V and 2 bases at J; junction bases unmatched: 9. The V gene's germline CDR1 is ENHRY and CDR2 SYGVKD.

Note on this clone: The junction differs from germline at one of its ends, possibly a read error. The chain joins TRBV2 to TRBJ2-7; 7 bases align to TRBD1. The CDR3 is made up of 15 amino acids. Germline V lookup: CDR1 SNHLY, CDR2 FYNNEI. In nucleotides, the CDR3 is TGTGCCAGCAGCGAAGACAGGGCCAGCTCCTACGAGCAGTACTTC. Its translation: CASSEDRASSYEQYF.

This clone has only one observation. This chain links TRBV29-1 with TRBJ1-1; D is unresolved. Trimming took off 3 bases at V and 11 bases at J, with 4 bases between the two ends. The CDR3 is 8 amino acids. Germline V gives CDR1 SQVTM, CDR2 ANQGSEA. CDR3 coding DNA: TGCAGCGTTGATGAGGCTTTCTTT. Its translation is CSVDEAFF.

This clone was counted only a few times. V is TRBV4-1 and J is TRBJ2-7; TRBD2 matches at 11 bases. Germline V gives CDR1 MGHRA, CDR2 YSYEKL. The CDR3 runs to 16 residues. V was clipped by 1 base and J by 1 base; unmatched bases: 3. The CDR3 DNA is TGCGCCAGCAGCCAAGGGCTAGCGGGAGGTTCCTACGAGCAGTACTTC. It encodes CASSQGLAGGSYEQYF.

This chain links TRBV27 with TRBJ2-1, with D perhaps TRBD2 (5 bases). Germline assignment: CDR1 MNHEY and CDR2 SMNVEV (reference sequence). Trimming took off 3 bases at V and 0 bases at J, with 12 bases between the two ends. This CDR3 has 16 amino acids. The CDR3 bases are TGTGCCAGCAGTTTGGACGTAACTAGCTCCTACAATGAGCAGTTCTTC. Amino acids: CASSLDVTSSYNEQFF.

The rearrangement joins TRBV7-9 to TRBJ2-1; weak D call: TRBD1 (6 bases). This CDR3 is built from 13 residues. CDR1 and CDR2 (germline): SEHNR, FQNEAQ (reference sequence). The V end was cut by 5 bases, the J end by 6 bases, with 11 bases between. The CDR3 region is CASSPPGANEQFF. The CDR3 DNA sequence: TGTGCCAGCAGCCCCCCAGGGGCCAATGAGCAGTTCTTC. The entire variable domain, with the rest obtained from reference TRBV7-9 and TRBJ2-1, is as follows: DTGVSQNPRHKITKRGQNVTFRCDPISEHNRLYWYRQTLGQGPEFLTYFQNEAQLEKSRLLSDRFSAERPKGSFSTLEIQRTEQGDSAMYLCASSPPGANEQFFGPGTRLTVL.

This clone was seen a few times. The chain is built from TRBV27 and TRBJ1-1; the match to TRBD1 covers 9 bases. CDR1 and CDR2 (germline): MNHEY, SMNVEV (reference sequence). The J segment lost 6 bases and the V segment lost 0 bases, leaving 8 bases of the junction unmatched. The CDR3 has 16 amino acids. This chain's CDR3 is CASSLSRTGGAAEAFF. CDR3 nucleotide sequence: TGTGCCAGCAGTTTATCTAGAACAGGGGGCGCAGCTGAAGCTTTCTTT.

This chain joins TRBV11-2 and TRBJ2-7; possible D gene TRBD2, 5 bases. Germline lookup yields CDR1 SGHAT and CDR2 FQNNGV. The CDR3 extends over 15 amino acids. The V end lost 6 bases, the J end lost 5 bases, and 20 bases lay between the germline ends. The CDR3 nucleotides read TGTGCCAGCAGTCATATTGTCGGGCGGGTCCACGAGCAGTACTTC. This gives the protein CASSHIVGRVHEQYF.

The CDR3 here is CASSPSGSSYEQYF. The CDR3 coding sequence is TGTGCCAGCAGCCCTAGCGGGAGCTCCTACGAGCAGTACTTC. The V call is TRBV5-4, the J call TRBJ2-7; 10 nucleotides agree with TRBD2. The CDR3 consists of 14 residues. The germline gives CDR1 SGHNT, CDR2 YYREEE (reference sequence). Trimming cost V 4 bases and J 0 bases; bases outside gene matches: 1. Full variable domain (remainder filled in from reference TRBV5-4 and TRBJ2-7): ETGVTQSPTHLIKTRGQQVTLRCSSQSGHNTVSWYQQALGQGPQFIFQYYREEENGRGNFPPRFSGLQFPNYSSELNVNALELDDSALYLCASSPSGSSYEQYFGPGTRLTVT.

The V and J genes are TRBV6-6 and TRBJ2-1; 9 bases agree with TRBD2. The CDR3 is 16 residues long. Germline V gives CDR1 MNHNY, CDR2 SVGAGI (reference sequence). Germline trimming cut 1 base from V and 5 bases from J; bases unmatched to any gene: 6. The DNA of the CDR3 is TGTGCCAGCAGTTACTATCCTAGCGGGGACCACAATGAGCAGTTCTTC. As protein: CASSYYPSGDHNEQFF.

The rearrangement uses TRBV4-1 and TRBJ1-5; the D is unclear. The CDR3 loop spans 14 amino acids. Germline CDR1 and CDR2: MGHRA and YSYEKL. The V and J ends lost 1 base and 8 bases respectively, with 12 bases between them. The CDR3: CASSQALPMEPQHF. CDR3 sequence (DNA): TGCGCCAGCAGCCAAGCCCTACCGATGGAGCCCCAGCATTTT.

This clone was detected only a few times. The rearrangement uses TRBV7-8 and TRBJ1-4, with 7 bases lining up with TRBD1. J gave up 0 bases and V 5 bases, and 6 bases lay outside the gene matches. Germline V CDR1 and CDR2: SGHVS, FQNEAQ. This CDR3 comprises 16 residues. The CDR3 DNA sequence: TGTGCCAGCAGCCACCGGACAGGACCAACTAATGAAAAACTGTTTTTT. Translated: CASSHRTGPTNEKLFF.

The chain recombines TRBV5-1 with TRBJ2-3; TRBD1 might be the D (6 bases). V was cut by 0 bases and J by 6 bases, with 14 bases left in between. The CDR3 sequence is 15 residues long. Germline V CDR1 and CDR2: SGHRS, YFSETQ. CDR3 loop: CASSLGGQSGDTQYF. CDR3 in DNA: TGCGCCAGCAGCTTGGGAGGACAGAGTGGTGATACGCAGTATTTT.

The chain joins TRBV11-2 to TRBJ2-7, with D possibly being TRBD1 (5 bases). Trimming stripped 1 base from V and 5 bases from J, with 12 bases between. Germline CDR1 is SGHAT and CDR2 is FQNNGV. The CDR3 contains 14 residues. The DNA of the CDR3 is TGTGCCAGCAGCTTAGTAGGGGAACTCCACGAGCAGTACTTC. Encoded protein: CASSLVGELHEQYF.

The count of this clone is one. The V call is TRBV6-1, the J call TRBJ2-7; the match to TRBD2 covers 10 bases. CDR3 length equals 15 residues. Per germline, CDR1 MNHNS and CDR2 SASEGT. J gave up 0 bases and V 2 bases, and 1 base lay outside the gene matches. In nucleotides, the CDR3 is TGTGCCAGCAGTGAACGGACTAGCGGCTCCTACGAGCAGTACTTC. It translates to CASSERTSGSYEQYF.